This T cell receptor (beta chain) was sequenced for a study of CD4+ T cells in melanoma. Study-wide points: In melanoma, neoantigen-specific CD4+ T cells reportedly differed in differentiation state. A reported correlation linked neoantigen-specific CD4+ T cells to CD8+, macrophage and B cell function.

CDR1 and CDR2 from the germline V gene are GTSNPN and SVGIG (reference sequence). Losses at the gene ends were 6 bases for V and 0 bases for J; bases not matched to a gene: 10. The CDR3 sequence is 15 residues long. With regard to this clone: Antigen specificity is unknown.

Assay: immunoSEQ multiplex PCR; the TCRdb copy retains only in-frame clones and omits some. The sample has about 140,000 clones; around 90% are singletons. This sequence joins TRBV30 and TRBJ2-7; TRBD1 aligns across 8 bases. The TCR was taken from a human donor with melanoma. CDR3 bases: TGTGCCTGTGATCCCCGGGACAGGCCCTCCTACGAGCAGTACTTC. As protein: CACDPRDRPSYEQYF. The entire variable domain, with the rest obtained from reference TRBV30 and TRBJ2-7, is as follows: SQTIHQWPATLVQPVGSPLSLECTVEGTSNPNLYWYRQAAGRGLQLLFYSVGIGQISSEVPQNLSASRPQDRQFILSSKKLLLSDSGFYLCACDPRDRPSYEQYFGPGTRLTVT.